These T cell receptor beta chains were read from a single sample in a study of cytomegalovirus exposure and HLA in healthy donors. Assay used: immunoSEQ multiplex PCR; TCRdb lists only in-frame clones, some missing. This table holds some 110,000 clones. Source material: PBMCs. These receptor sequences come from a man in his late teens or twenties in good health and CMV-seronegative. CDR3s include the opening cysteine and the closing phenylalanine or tryptophan. Fields, in order: D gene, J gene, V gene, CDR3 DNA, CDR3 protein. D genes are given only for firm matches.

d_gene: TRBD1; j_gene: TRBJ1-2; v_gene: TRBV5-4; CDR3nt: TGTGCCAGCAGCTCGGGACAGGAGGTGTATGGCTACACCTTC; CDR3aa: CASSSGQEVYGYTF
d_gene: -; j_gene: TRBJ1-5; v_gene: TRBV27; CDR3nt: TGTGCCAGCAGCCTAACGATCTCGAAGCCCCAGCATTTT; CDR3aa: CASSLTISKPQHF
d_gene: -; j_gene: TRBJ1-5; v_gene: TRBV28; CDR3nt: TGTGCCAGCAGTTTACGCGTATGGGAGGGGGTAGGCCAGCCCCAGCATTTT; CDR3aa: CASSLRVWEGVGQPQHF
d_gene: TRBD1; j_gene: TRBJ1-2; v_gene: TRBV9; CDR3nt: TGTGCCAGCAGCGTAGGTTCAGGGGGCTATGGCTACACCTTC; CDR3aa: CASSVGSGGYGYTF
d_gene: TRBD1; j_gene: TRBJ1-4; v_gene: TRBV5-5; CDR3nt: TGTGCCGGCGGATTGACAGGGAATGAAAAACTGTTTTTT; CDR3aa: CAGGLTGNEKLFF
d_gene: -; j_gene: TRBJ1-1; v_gene: TRBV4-1; CDR3nt: TGCGCCAGCAGCCAAGGGCTCGGGGTCCTTAAAAAAGCTTTCTTT; CDR3aa: CASSQGLGVLKKAFF
d_gene: -; j_gene: TRBJ2-7; v_gene: TRBV19; CDR3nt: TGTGCCAGTACCACTCAGGGTCCCTACGAGCAGTACTTC; CDR3aa: CASTTQGPYEQYF
d_gene: -; j_gene: TRBJ1-1; v_gene: TRBV19; CDR3nt: TGTGCCAGTAAACCCAGGGGCCCTCCTAACACTGAAGCTTTCTTT; CDR3aa: CASKPRGPPNTEAFF
d_gene: TRBD1; j_gene: TRBJ2-3; v_gene: TRBV28; CDR3nt: TGTGCCAGCAGTTGGGACAGGGGGCCCACAGATACGCAGTATTTT; CDR3aa: CASSWDRGPTDTQYF
d_gene: TRBD1; j_gene: TRBJ1-1; v_gene: TRBV6-6; CDR3nt: TGTGCCAGCAGTGCAGGGGGCTGGGACACTGAAGCTTTCTTT; CDR3aa: CASSAGGWDTEAFF
d_gene: TRBD1; j_gene: TRBJ1-2; v_gene: TRBV5-1; CDR3nt: TGCGCCAGCAGCTTAGGTCCGGGACAGGGAGGTGGAACCTATGGCTACACCTTC; CDR3aa: CASSLGPGQGGGTYGYTF
d_gene: TRBD1; j_gene: TRBJ1-4; v_gene: TRBV28; CDR3nt: TGTGCCAGCAGCGGTCCCGGGACAGGGTCTAATGAAAAACTGTTTTTT; CDR3aa: CASSGPGTGSNEKLFF
d_gene: -; j_gene: TRBJ2-3; v_gene: TRBV6-5; CDR3nt: TGTGCCAGCAGTTACTTGAACAGGCCAAGCACAGATACGCAGTATTTT; CDR3aa: CASSYLNRPSTDTQYF
d_gene: TRBD1; j_gene: TRBJ1-4; v_gene: TRBV2; CDR3nt: TGTGCCAGCAGTGAGGACAGGGGTGGCGATGAAAAACTGTTTTTT; CDR3aa: CASSEDRGGDEKLFF
d_gene: -; j_gene: TRBJ1-1; v_gene: TRBV6-5; CDR3nt: TGTGCCAGCAGTAAGACAGCGAACACTGAAGCTTTCTTT; CDR3aa: CASSKTANTEAFF
d_gene: TRBD1; j_gene: TRBJ1-5; v_gene: TRBV2; CDR3nt: TGTGCCAGCAATGGCAGGGGGGATCTTAATCAGCCCCAGCATTTT; CDR3aa: CASNGRGDLNQPQHF
d_gene: TRBD1; j_gene: TRBJ2-3; v_gene: TRBV4-1; CDR3nt: TGCGCCAGCAGCCTTCGGGACAGGGTCGATACGCAGTATTTT; CDR3aa: CASSLRDRVDTQYF
d_gene: TRBD1; j_gene: TRBJ1-2; v_gene: TRBV5-1; CDR3nt: TGCGCCAGCAGCTTTGGGACAGGGAGTAAGAACTATGGCTACACCTTC; CDR3aa: CASSFGTGSKNYGYTF
d_gene: -; j_gene: TRBJ1-2; v_gene: TRBV15; CDR3nt: TGTGCCACCAGCAGGGTTGGGGCGGGGGAAGGCTACACCTTC; CDR3aa: CATSRVGAGEGYTF
d_gene: -; j_gene: TRBJ2-7; v_gene: TRBV5-6; CDR3nt: TGTGCCAGCAGCTTGCTCCGGGAAGCGGCCTACGAGCAGTACTTC; CDR3aa: CASSLLREAAYEQYF
d_gene: TRBD2; j_gene: TRBJ2-7; v_gene: TRBV5-4; CDR3nt: TGTGCCAGCAGCTTTTCTGGCGGGGGCTACGAGCAGTACTTC; CDR3aa: CASSFSGGGYEQYF
d_gene: -; j_gene: TRBJ2-3; v_gene: TRBV18; CDR3nt: TGTGCCAGCTCACCCCGACTCGGAGATACGCAGTATTTT; CDR3aa: CASSPRLGDTQYF
d_gene: TRBD2; j_gene: TRBJ2-7; v_gene: TRBV19; CDR3nt: TGTGCCAGTAGTATAGGTGGCGGGAGGTCCTACGAGCAGTACTTC; CDR3aa: CASSIGGGRSYEQYF
d_gene: -; j_gene: TRBJ2-7; v_gene: TRBV18; CDR3nt: TGTGCCAGCTCACCCCTACCATACTACGAGCAGTACTTC; CDR3aa: CASSPLPYYEQYF
d_gene: TRBD2; j_gene: TRBJ2-7; v_gene: TRBV5-1; CDR3nt: TGCGCCAGCAGCTTGGCGCTAGCGGGGGGGCACGGTTTCGAGCAGTACTTC; CDR3aa: CASSLALAGGHGFEQYF
d_gene: -; j_gene: TRBJ1-5; v_gene: TRBV19; CDR3nt: TGTGCCAGTAGTACCCCCGGTGGACAAAGCGAATGGGGTCAGCCCCAGCATTTT; CDR3aa: CASSTPGGQSEWGQPQHF
d_gene: -; j_gene: TRBJ2-7; v_gene: TRBV14; CDR3nt: TGTGCCAGCAGCCAATTTCGAGAGGGCGAGCAGTACTTC; CDR3aa: CASSQFREGEQYF
d_gene: -; j_gene: TRBJ2-7; v_gene: TRBV6-1; CDR3nt: TGTGCCAGCAGTGAGTATTACGAGCAGTACTTC; CDR3aa: CASSEYYEQYF
d_gene: -; j_gene: TRBJ2-3; v_gene: TRBV9; CDR3nt: TGTGCCAGCAGCTCGGAGGGTTTGAGCACAGATACGCAGTATTTT; CDR3aa: CASSSEGLSTDTQYF
d_gene: TRBD1; j_gene: TRBJ1-5; v_gene: TRBV6-1; CDR3nt: TGTGCCAGCAGTGCGGCGCGGGGGACAGGCGTTAATTTT; CDR3aa: CASSAARGTGVNF
d_gene: TRBD1; j_gene: TRBJ1-2; v_gene: TRBV10-3; CDR3nt: TGTGCCATCCACTTAGGGGGCAATGGCTACACCTTC; CDR3aa: CAIHLGGNGYTF
d_gene: -; j_gene: TRBJ1-5; v_gene: TRBV20-1; CDR3nt: TGCAGTGCTAGAGCCCAGCAGCCCCAGCATTTT; CDR3aa: CSARAQQPQHF
d_gene: -; j_gene: TRBJ2-7; v_gene: TRBV27; CDR3nt: TGTGCCAGCAGCTATACGGGACATCTCTACGAGCAGTACTTC; CDR3aa: CASSYTGHLYEQYF
d_gene: -; j_gene: TRBJ1-2; v_gene: TRBV28; CDR3nt: TGTGCCAGCATGGAGGGGAACTATGGCTACACCTTC; CDR3aa: CASMEGNYGYTF
d_gene: TRBD1; j_gene: TRBJ1-1; v_gene: TRBV6-5; CDR3nt: TGTGCCAGCAGTAGAAACAGGGGGCTCGGCGAAGCTTTCTTT; CDR3aa: CASSRNRGLGEAFF
d_gene: -; j_gene: TRBJ2-7; v_gene: TRBV30; CDR3nt: TGTGCCTGGGGGACAGCGGGCGACGAGCAGTACTTC; CDR3aa: CAWGTAGDEQYF
d_gene: TRBD2; j_gene: TRBJ2-7; v_gene: TRBV2; CDR3nt: TGTGCCAGTATACTAGCGGGAGAAGGAAGCGAGCAGTACTTC; CDR3aa: CASILAGEGSEQYF
d_gene: TRBD1; j_gene: TRBJ1-1; v_gene: TRBV5-1; CDR3nt: TGCGCCAGCAGCTCTCAGGGGGTTTTGAGCACTGAAGCTTTCTTT; CDR3aa: CASSSQGVLSTEAFF
d_gene: -; j_gene: TRBJ1-3; v_gene: TRBV6-1; CDR3nt: TGTGCCAGCAGTGACCGGGTTGGAAACACCATATATTTT; CDR3aa: CASSDRVGNTIYF
d_gene: -; j_gene: TRBJ2-7; v_gene: TRBV19; CDR3nt: TGTGCCAGTAGTATAGTTCCTGACGAGCAGTACTTC; CDR3aa: CASSIVPDEQYF